This T cell receptor (beta chain) was identified in a study of CD8 T cells in Susac syndrome. CD8+ and CD4+ T cells were negatively isolated; TEMRA cells were FACS-enriched. The authors reverse transcribed roughly 0.5 to 1 ug RNA with random hexamers. By means of immunoSEQ multiplex PCR, TCR beta CDR3 spanning 54 Vbeta and 13 Jbeta underwent amplification. One entry per CDR3 protein, called by TCRdb with MiXCR from the immunoSEQ multiplex PCR reads. This sample carries 150,000 to 160,000 distinct CDR3 sequences, about 95% of them seen once, and the ten largest clones take under 0.15%. In this sample, this clonotype turned up once. The CDR3 totals 15 residues. Losses at the gene ends were 0 bases for V and 8 bases for J; bases not matched to a gene: 7. Germline V lookup: CDR1 DFQATT, CDR2 SNEGSKA (reference sequence).

This sequence originates from a human donor with multiple sclerosis. The chain employs TRBV20-1 and TRBJ1-6; 7 bases agree with TRBD1. The sequenced material came from CD8+ T cells from PBMCs. The CDR3 bases are TGCAGTGCTAGAGATCGGGAAGGGGGCTATTCACCCCTCCACTTT. This sequence encodes CSARDREGGYSPLHF.